The rows below give T cell receptor beta chains drawn from one sample of a study of shared clonotypes between healthy human individuals. The protocol was immunoSEQ multiplex PCR, while the TCRdb copy is restricted to in-frame clones and leaves out a portion. This table holds 950,000 to 1,300,000 clones, around 75% found once. The sample was memory CD4+ T cells sorted from blood. The receptors were sampled from a man between 18 and 29 years old in good health. Each CDR3 is given with its conserved first and last residue. D genes are given only for firm matches. A clone size is listed for some rows: how often the clone was seen (once, few, many), or a class if it is expanded.

j_gene: TRBJ2-5; d_gene: TRBD1; v_gene: TRBV9; abundance: few; CDR3nt: TGTGCCAGCAGCGTATCTGGGGGGACAGGGCCAGAGACCCAGTACTTC; CDR3aa: CASSVSGGTGPETQYF
j_gene: TRBJ1-2; d_gene: NA; v_gene: TRBV28; abundance: NA; CDR3nt: TGTGCCAGCAGTTTCCGGGGAGCCGGGGGAGGCTACACCTTC; CDR3aa: CASSFRGAGGGYTF
j_gene: TRBJ2-1; d_gene: TRBD2; v_gene: TRBV6-5; abundance: NA; CDR3nt: TGTGCCAGCAGGATAGCGGGAGGGTCCTACAATGAGCAGTTCTTC; CDR3aa: CASRIAGGSYNEQFF
j_gene: TRBJ2-6; d_gene: NA; v_gene: TRBV6-6; abundance: NA; CDR3nt: TGTGCCAGCACCGGACAGTCTGGGGCCAACGTCCTGACTTTC; CDR3aa: CASTGQSGANVLTF
j_gene: TRBJ1-1; d_gene: NA; v_gene: TRBV6-6; abundance: NA; CDR3nt: TGTGCCAGCAGTTACATCAACAGGGTTCCTGAAGCTTTCTTT; CDR3aa: CASSYINRVPEAFF
j_gene: TRBJ2-7; d_gene: NA; v_gene: TRBV4-3; abundance: NA; CDR3nt: TGCGCCAGCAGCCAAGATAGGTACTCCTCCTACGAGCAGTACTTC; CDR3aa: CASSQDRYSSYEQYF
j_gene: TRBJ2-7; d_gene: NA; v_gene: TRBV5-4; abundance: few; CDR3nt: TGTGCCAGCAGCTTGACAGGGAGGGTCGAGCAGTACTTC; CDR3aa: CASSLTGRVEQYF
j_gene: TRBJ1-5; d_gene: NA; v_gene: TRBV25-1; abundance: NA; CDR3nt: TGTGCCAGCAGCCCCTCGGGCAGGGGTAACCAGCCCCAGCATTTT; CDR3aa: CASSPSGRGNQPQHF
j_gene: TRBJ1-6; d_gene: NA; v_gene: TRBV30; abundance: NA; CDR3nt: TGTGCCTGGACCGCGGACCTCAATAATTCACCCCTCCACTTT; CDR3aa: CAWTADLNNSPLHF
j_gene: TRBJ2-7; d_gene: TRBD2; v_gene: TRBV7-2; abundance: NA; CDR3nt: TGTGCCAGCAGCTCCCGACTCGGGACTAGCGGGAGGATAGCCTACGAGCAGTACTTC; CDR3aa: CASSSRLGTSGRIAYEQYF
j_gene: TRBJ2-7; d_gene: TRBD1; v_gene: TRBV5-1; abundance: once; CDR3nt: TGCGCCAGCAACCCAGGGACAGGTACCTACGAGCAGTACTTC; CDR3aa: CASNPGTGTYEQYF
j_gene: TRBJ2-1; d_gene: NA; v_gene: TRBV5-4; abundance: NA; CDR3nt: TGTGCCAGCAGCAACAAGGGGCCCCTAGTCGGGTACAATGAGCAGTTCTTC; CDR3aa: CASSNKGPLVGYNEQFF
j_gene: TRBJ1-1; d_gene: TRBD1; v_gene: TRBV29-1; abundance: few; CDR3nt: TGCAGCGTGGGGACAGGTAGGAACACTGAAGCTTTCTTT; CDR3aa: CSVGTGRNTEAFF
j_gene: TRBJ2-3; d_gene: TRBD1; v_gene: TRBV27; abundance: NA; CDR3nt: TGTGCCAGCAGTTCACCTCGGACAGGGACGACAGATACGCAGTATTTT; CDR3aa: CASSSPRTGTTDTQYF
j_gene: TRBJ1-1; d_gene: TRBD1; v_gene: TRBV7-9; abundance: NA; CDR3nt: TGTGCCAGCAGCTTGAGGGGGTCATGGGACAGGGCAAACACTGAAGCTTTCTTT; CDR3aa: CASSLRGSWDRANTEAFF
j_gene: TRBJ2-7; d_gene: NA; v_gene: TRBV11-2; abundance: few; CDR3nt: TGTGCCAGCAGCTTAGTTCACTCCGGTACCTACGAGCAGTACTTC; CDR3aa: CASSLVHSGTYEQYF
j_gene: TRBJ2-3; d_gene: NA; v_gene: TRBV6-1; abundance: few; CDR3nt: TGTGCCAGCACTCGGACTCATTCTACCACAGATACGCAGTATTTT; CDR3aa: CASTRTHSTTDTQYF
j_gene: TRBJ2-7; d_gene: NA; v_gene: TRBV4-3; abundance: few; CDR3nt: TGCGCCAGCAGCCAAGATCTAGCGAGCTACGAGCAGTACTTC; CDR3aa: CASSQDLASYEQYF
j_gene: TRBJ2-5; d_gene: TRBD2; v_gene: TRBV9; abundance: NA; CDR3nt: TGTGCCAGCAGCGGGGGACTAGCTCAAGAGACCCAGTACTTC; CDR3aa: CASSGGLAQETQYF
j_gene: TRBJ1-3; d_gene: NA; v_gene: TRBV5-6; abundance: few; CDR3nt: TGTGCCAGCAACCTATTGGGAGAGACTGGAAACACCATATATTTT; CDR3aa: CASNLLGETGNTIYF
j_gene: TRBJ2-2; d_gene: TRBD2; v_gene: TRBV4-2; abundance: NA; CDR3nt: TGTGCCAGCAGTCTAAGCGGGAGGGCAGACACCGGGGAGCTGTTTTTT; CDR3aa: CASSLSGRADTGELFF
j_gene: TRBJ1-2; d_gene: NA; v_gene: TRBV6-6; abundance: NA; CDR3nt: TGTGCCAGCAGCCCCGACGGGAACTATGGCTACACCTTC; CDR3aa: CASSPDGNYGYTF
j_gene: TRBJ2-1; d_gene: TRBD1; v_gene: TRBV6-1; abundance: NA; CDR3nt: TGTGCCACCACTTGGGGGACAGCCTACAATGAGCAGTTCTTC; CDR3aa: CATTWGTAYNEQFF
j_gene: TRBJ2-7; d_gene: TRBD1; v_gene: TRBV30; abundance: NA; CDR3nt: TGTGCCTGGAGTGGACGGACAGGTTCCTACGAGCAGTACTTC; CDR3aa: CAWSGRTGSYEQYF
j_gene: TRBJ1-1; d_gene: NA; v_gene: TRBV30; abundance: NA; CDR3nt: TGTGCCTGGAGCCGCATCCTCAACACTGAAGCTTTCTTT; CDR3aa: CAWSRILNTEAFF
j_gene: TRBJ2-3; d_gene: TRBD2; v_gene: TRBV10-1; abundance: once; CDR3nt: TGCGCCAGCCTGAGCGGGGTGAGCACAGATACGCAGTATTTT; CDR3aa: CASLSGVSTDTQYF
j_gene: TRBJ2-7; d_gene: NA; v_gene: TRBV7-9; abundance: NA; CDR3nt: TGTGCCAGCAGCTGGGAGGAAGGGGGCTCCTACGAGCAGTACTTC; CDR3aa: CASSWEEGGSYEQYF
j_gene: TRBJ2-1; d_gene: NA; v_gene: TRBV10-2; abundance: NA; CDR3nt: TGCGCCAGCAGTGACCATGGATTCTCGAACAATGAGCAGTTCTTC; CDR3aa: CASSDHGFSNNEQFF